This is a list of T cell receptor beta chains from one sample in a study of graft-versus-host responses after intestinal transplantation. Clones were sequenced by immunoSEQ multiplex PCR, and TCRdb holds only the in-frame ones, with some missing. The sample records roughly 100,000 clones, approximately 94% being singletons. These receptors' targets are unknown. This material consisted of unstimulated CD8+ T cells sorted from spleen or lymph node cells, taken before intestinal transplant. The receptors come from a human donor who received an intestinal transplant. The CDR3 runs from the conserved cysteine through the conserved F or W. The D gene is left open where the match is weak. The size of a clone is reported for some rows only, either as once, few or many, or as a class for expanded clones.

len	d_gene	abundance	j_gene	v_gene	CDR3aa	CDR3nt
16	-	-	TRBJ2-3	TRBV2	CASRGAAGSFTDTQYF	TGTGCCAGCAGAGGGGCAGCCGGTAGTTTCACAGATACGCAGTATTTT
13	TRBD1	-	TRBJ2-7	TRBV7-8	CASTWDRRYEQYF	TGTGCCAGCACCTGGGACAGGCGCTACGAGCAGTACTTC
13	-	-	TRBJ1-2	TRBV7-9	CASSWSAGLGYTF	TGTGCCAGCAGCTGGAGCGCGGGACTTGGCTACACCTTC
13	-	-	TRBJ2-7	TRBV6-5	CASSFRGTHEQYF	TGTGCCAGCAGTTTCCGGGGGACCCACGAGCAGTACTTC
17	TRBD2	-	TRBJ2-1	TRBV9	CASSFPLSGSSYNEQFF	TGTGCCAGCAGTTTCCCCCTAAGCGGGAGCTCCTACAATGAGCAGTTCTTC
15	TRBD1	-	TRBJ2-7	TRBV27	CASSSKQGLDYEQYF	TGTGCCAGCAGTTCAAAACAGGGGCTGGACTACGAGCAGTACTTC
13	-	few	TRBJ2-7	TRBV19	CASSLGRGYEQYF	TGTGCCAGTAGTCTAGGACGGGGCTACGAGCAGTACTTC
12	-	-	TRBJ2-7	TRBV27	CASSSHMDEQYF	TGTGCCAGCAGTTCCCATATGGACGAGCAGTACTTC
16	TRBD2	-	TRBJ2-7	TRBV6-5	CASSLGSWGGDYEQYF	TGTGCCAGCAGTTTAGGGTCTTGGGGAGGGGACTACGAGCAGTACTTC
12	-	-	TRBJ2-1	TRBV11-2	CASRDIGDEQFF	TGTGCCAGCAGGGATATTGGGGATGAGCAGTTCTTC
17	TRBD1	once	TRBJ2-7	TRBV4-2	CASSQETTGQGLYEQYF	TGTGCCAGCAGCCAAGAGACCACAGGACAGGGGCTCTACGAGCAGTACTTC
15	-	-	TRBJ1-2	TRBV6-5	CASSYLGRGLYGYTF	TGTGCCAGCAGTTACCTTGGCAGGGGACTTTATGGCTACACCTTC
15	-	-	TRBJ2-5	TRBV7-9	CASSPDGRDKETQYF	TGTGCCAGCAGCCCCGACGGCCGGGACAAAGAGACCCAGTACTTC
13	-	-	TRBJ2-1	TRBV2	CASKASSYNEQFF	TGTGCCAGTAAAGCGAGCTCCTACAATGAGCAGTTCTTC
14	-	-	TRBJ1-1	TRBV6-5	CASSYTYRDTEAFF	TGTGCCAGCAGTTACACATATAGGGACACTGAAGCTTTCTTT
12	-	-	TRBJ2-5	TRBV4-1	CASSQPEETQYF	TGCGCCAGCAGCCAACCTGAAGAGACCCAGTACTTC
17	-	-	TRBJ1-3	TRBV4-1	CASSQGGVPSSGNTIYF	TGCGCCAGCAGCCAAGGGGGGGTACCGAGCTCTGGAAACACCATATATTTT
15	-	-	TRBJ2-3	TRBV9	CASSVDGTLTDTQYF	TGTGCCAGCAGCGTAGATGGGACTCTTACAGATACGCAGTATTTT
11	-	-	TRBJ1-2	TRBV7-9	CASSPSNGYTF	TGTGCCAGCAGCCCCTCGAATGGCTACACCTTC
13	TRBD1	-	TRBJ2-1	TRBV7-9	CASSLEGASEQFF	TGTGCCAGCAGCTTAGAGGGGGCCTCAGAGCAGTTCTTC
14	-	-	TRBJ1-1	TRBV2	CASPRRGVNTEAFF	TGTGCCAGCCCCCGCCGCGGGGTGAACACTGAAGCTTTCTTT
14	TRBD1	few	TRBJ1-5	TRBV5-6	CASSSWTGNQPQHF	TGTGCCAGCAGCTCATGGACAGGGAATCAGCCCCAGCATTTT
15	TRBD2	-	TRBJ2-7	TRBV4-3	CASSQESGTRREQYF	TGCGCCAGCAGCCAAGAGAGCGGGACTAGGAGGGAGCAGTACTTC
12	-	-	TRBJ1-1	TRBV19	CASSMGTGEAFF	TGTGCCAGTAGTATGGGGACGGGAGAAGCTTTCTTT
14	TRBD1	once	TRBJ2-5	TRBV5-4	CASSRDRGGETQYF	TGTGCCAGCAGCAGAGACAGGGGGGGAGAGACCCAGTACTTC
15	-	-	TRBJ1-2	TRBV7-8	CASSARDGPNYGYTF	TGTGCCAGCAGCGCGCGGGACGGACCAAACTATGGCTACACCTTC
17	-	-	TRBJ1-1	TRBV11-2	CASSLYPTQVGSTEAFF	TGTGCCAGCAGCTTATACCCAACCCAGGTCGGAAGCACTGAAGCTTTCTTT
11	-	-	TRBJ1-2	TRBV5-1	CASSNPGGYTF	TGCGCCAGCAGCAACCCCGGGGGCTACACCTTC
17	-	-	TRBJ2-2	TRBV7-9	CASSLLQGGVNTGELFF	TGTGCCAGCAGCTTATTACAAGGGGGAGTTAACACCGGGGAGCTGTTTTTT
13	TRBD2	-	TRBJ2-3	TRBV29-1	CRVGEGLTDTQYF	TGCAGAGTCGGGGAGGGGTTGACAGATACGCAGTATTTT
13	-	-	TRBJ2-7	TRBV6-1	CASSDPGAGEQYF	TGTGCCAGCAGTGACCCGGGGGCGGGCGAGCAGTACTTC
16	-	once	TRBJ2-5	TRBV7-7	CASSLVPGTGRETQYF	TGTGCCAGCAGCTTAGTCCCCGGGACCGGGAGAGAGACCCAGTACTTC
15	TRBD2	-	TRBJ2-1	TRBV4-1	CASSHGLADNNEQFF	TGCGCCAGCAGCCATGGACTAGCGGATAACAATGAGCAGTTCTTC
18	-	-	TRBJ2-1	TRBV7-9	CASSFSTPVRDSYNEQFF	TGTGCCAGCAGCTTCAGTACCCCCGTAAGGGACTCCTACAATGAGCAGTTCTTC
16	-	-	TRBJ2-2	TRBV7-9	CASSLLGRGQVGELFF	TGTGCCAGCAGCTTATTAGGACGGGGGCAGGTCGGGGAGCTGTTTTTT
15	-	-	TRBJ2-7	TRBV27	CASSLRGLSSYEQYF	TGTGCCAGCAGTTTAAGGGGTCTCAGCTCCTACGAGCAGTACTTC
15	-	-	TRBJ2-3	TRBV7-9	CASSSTDRSTDTQYF	TGTGCCAGCAGCTCAACGGACAGATCCACAGATACGCAGTATTTT
10	-	-	TRBJ2-2	TRBV19	CASLAGELFF	TGTGCCAGTTTAGCCGGGGAGCTGTTTTTT
16	TRBD1	-	TRBJ1-2	TRBV7-9	CASSLSQGIKLYGYTF	TGTGCCAGCAGCTTGTCACAGGGGATTAAATTGTATGGCTACACCTTC
13	-	-	TRBJ2-7	TRBV6-1	CASVPGRSYEQYF	TGTGCCAGTGTACCGGGACGGAGCTACGAGCAGTACTTC
10	-	-	TRBJ1-1	TRBV20-1	CSARDSQAFF	TGCAGTGCTAGGGACTCCCAGGCTTTCTTT
13	TRBD2	once	TRBJ2-5	TRBV7-9	CASSRGETETQYF	TGTGCCAGCAGCCGGGGGGAGACGGAGACCCAGTACTTC
13	-	-	TRBJ2-7	TRBV27	CASSGRILGEQYF	TGTGCCAGCAGTGGACGAATCTTGGGCGAGCAGTACTTC
14	-	-	TRBJ1-1	TRBV5-8	CASSLGAGNTEAFF	TGTGCCAGCAGCTTAGGGGCAGGGAACACTGAAGCTTTCTTT
15	-	-	TRBJ1-1	TRBV6-4	CASSDSSYGNTEAFF	TGTGCCAGCAGTGACTCGTCTTACGGGAACACTGAAGCTTTCTTT
15	-	-	TRBJ2-7	TRBV4-1	CASSQARGSSYEQYF	TGCGCCAGCAGCCAAGCCCGGGGCTCCTCCTACGAGCAGTACTTC
13	-	-	TRBJ2-1	TRBV4-2	CASSQGGNNEQFF	TGTGCCAGCAGCCAAGGTGGGAACAATGAGCAGTTCTTC
20	TRBD1	-	TRBJ1-6	TRBV27	CASSLFAGTAFRSYNSPLHF	TGTGCCAGCAGTTTATTCGCCGGGACAGCGTTCCGCTCCTATAATTCACCCCTCCACTTT
11	TRBD1	-	TRBJ2-1	TRBV20-1	CSAFPGTGLFF	TGCAGTGCTTTTCCCGGGACAGGGTTGTTCTTC
12	-	once	TRBJ2-3	TRBV7-6	CASSHNTDTQYF	TGTGCCAGCAGCCATAATACCGATACGCAGTATTTT
15	-	-	TRBJ2-1	TRBV4-1	CASSQVDKSYNEQFF	TGCGCCAGCAGCCAAGTAGATAAGTCCTACAATGAGCAGTTCTTC
15	TRBD1	-	TRBJ2-5	TRBV28	CASSPPVTGAETQYF	TGTGCCAGCAGTCCCCCAGTGACAGGGGCAGAGACCCAGTACTTC
15	TRBD1	-	TRBJ1-1	TRBV5-6	CASSLQTGVNTEAFF	TGTGCCAGCAGCTTGCAAACAGGGGTGAACACTGAAGCTTTCTTT
12	-	-	TRBJ1-2	TRBV29-1	CSAVGEGYGYTF	TGCAGCGCCGTCGGGGAGGGCTATGGCTACACCTTC
18	-	-	TRBJ2-3	TRBV6-1	CASSEGWFAAGLTDTQYF	TGTGCCAGCAGTGAAGGTTGGTTTGCGGCGGGGCTCACAGATACGCAGTATTTT
15	TRBD1	-	TRBJ1-4	TRBV10-3	CAISESGQGSEKLFF	TGTGCCATCAGTGAGTCGGGACAGGGTAGTGAAAAACTGTTTTTT
18	TRBD1	-	TRBJ2-3	TRBV4-1	CASSLLGTDMGFTDTQYF	TGCGCCAGCAGTCTCCTCGGGACAGACATGGGATTCACAGATACGCAGTATTTT
16	-	-	TRBJ1-2	TRBV6-6	CASSYSTGTPLYGYTF	TGTGCCAGCAGTTACTCAACGGGGACTCCCCTATATGGCTACACCTTC
16	-	-	TRBJ2-1	TRBV9	CASSAFALSSYNEQFF	TGTGCCAGCAGCGCCTTCGCCCTAAGCTCCTACAATGAGCAGTTCTTC